This T cell receptor beta chain was obtained from a study of shared clonotypes between healthy human individuals. J lost 7 bases, V lost 4 bases, and 9 bases had no gene match. The CDR3 extends over 14 amino acids. Germline V gene sequence: CDR1 MGHRA, CDR2 YSYEKL. Terminally differentiated effector memory CD45RA+ cells were excluded by CCR7 positive selection of CD45RO-negative cells. The assay was immunoSEQ multiplex PCR, and TCRdb's table has in-frame clones only and misses some. The sample lists roughly 2 million clones; about 95% were seen once. The sequenced material came from naive CD8+ T cells sorted from blood. The rearrangement links TRBV4-1 to TRBJ1-2; TRBD1 matches 7 bases. The TCR originated in a man in his late teens or twenties in good health. CDR3 in DNA: TGCGCCAGCAGCCTTTGGACAGGACTTGCTGGCTACACCTTC. It specifies CASSLWTGLAGYTF.